The 22 T cell receptor beta chains in this list originate from one sample, sequenced in a study of T cell responses to AZD1222 COVID-19 vaccine. Produced via immunoSEQ multiplex PCR; TCRdb's table is partial and in-frame only. Of around 170,000 clones detected, about 90% appear once; the ten largest clones hold 1.5% to 2%. This sample comprised peripheral blood, obtained 28 days after the second AZD1222 dose. These receptors came from an adult who received the AZD1222 COVID-19 vaccine.

The gene calls are TRBV28 and TRBJ1-4, with no clear D. CDR3 length: 14 residues. Germline-derived CDR1 and CDR2 are MDHEN and SYDVKM. With 2 bases removed from V and 7 bases from J, the gap between germline ends came to 11 bases. CDR3 region: CASSLQGGPEKLFF. The CDR3 DNA is TGTGCCAGCAGTTTACAAGGCGGACCTGAAAAACTGTTTTTT.

The rearrangement joins TRBV21-1 to TRBJ2-1. TRBV21-1 is a known pseudogene. The CDR3 runs to 13 residues. CDR3: CASSGFSYNEQFF. The CDR3 DNA sequence: TGTGCCAGCAGCGGGTTTTCCTACAATGAGCAGTTCTTC.

V and J are TRBV6-2 or TRBV6-3 and TRBJ1-5; TRBD1 matches 8 bases. This CDR3 region has 13 residues. The V gene's germline CDR1 is MNHEY and CDR2 SVGEGT. Unmatched junction bases numbered 2, after V lost 6 bases and J lost 4 bases. CDR3 sequence (DNA): TGTGCCAGCAGCCGGACAGGGAATCAGCCCCAGCATTTT. Protein product: CASSRTGNQPQHF.

The rearrangement uses TRBV27 and TRBJ1-5; D is possibly TRBD1 (5 bases). Germline CDR1 MNHEY, CDR2 SMNVEV (reference sequence). V gave up 6 bases and J gave up 3 bases, with 18 bases separating them. The CDR3 loop spans 16 amino acids. Here the CDR3 reads CASSLLGQGNNQPQHF. CDR3 in DNA: TGTGCCAGCAGCCTCCTCGGGCAGGGCAACAATCAGCCCCAGCATTTT.

This chain joins TRBV6-1 and TRBJ1-2, with TRBD1 identical over 7 bases. Germline trimming cut 1 base from V and 4 bases from J; bases unmatched to any gene: 6. Germline CDR1 is MNHNS and CDR2 is SASEGT. CDR3 length: 15 amino acids. Here the CDR3 reads CASSEEPGGFYGYTF. CDR3 DNA sequence: TGTGCCAGCAGTGAAGAGCCAGGGGGATTCTATGGCTACACCTTC.

This chain connects TRBV28 to TRBJ1-2; D uncertain. Trimming left V 4 bases short and J 8 bases short, with 14 bases between. This CDR3 has 13 residues. Germline CDR1 reads MDHEN; CDR2 reads SYDVKM. This CDR3 reads CASSWRGVGGYTF. For the CDR3, the DNA is TGTGCCAGCAGTTGGCGTGGGGTTGGGGGCTACACCTTC.

This chain joins TRBV9 and TRBJ2-7; TRBD2 is a possible D gene (6 bases). Trimming left V 0 bases short and J 4 bases short, with 8 bases between. Looked up from germline, CDR1 is SGDLS and CDR2 is YYNGEE. The CDR3 extends over 13 amino acids. CDR3 amino acids: CASSVGTIYEQYF. The CDR3 DNA reads TGTGCCAGCAGCGTAGGGACTATTTACGAGCAGTACTTC.

The chain carries TRBV5-4 and TRBJ2-1; D unclear. Germline assignment: CDR1 SGHNT and CDR2 YYREEE (reference sequence). The CDR3 sequence is 13 residues long. V lost 0 bases, J lost 6 bases, and 7 bases lay in between. The CDR3 spells CASSLEGSNEQFF. In nucleotides, the CDR3 is TGTGCCAGCAGCTTGGAGGGATCCAATGAGCAGTTCTTC.

The V call is TRBV6-6, the J call TRBJ2-2, with 7 nucleotides matching TRBD2. CDR1 and CDR2 (germline): MNHNY, SVGAGI (reference sequence). The CDR3 loop spans 13 amino acids. Trimming cost V 10 bases and J 8 bases; bases outside gene matches: 10. CDR3 DNA: TGTGCCACCCGCCTTAGGGAGGGGGGGGAGCTGTTTTTT. Residues: CATRLREGGELFF.

This clone was counted only a few times. The gene calls are TRBV2 and TRBJ2-2, with TRBD2 identical over 14 bases. This CDR3 has 15 amino acids. Trimming took 4 bases from V and 7 from J; bases not matched to a gene: 2. Germline assignment: CDR1 SNHLY and CDR2 FYNNEI. CDR3 nucleotides: TGTGCCAGCAGTGTGACTAGCGGGAGGGTCGGGGAGCTGTTTTTT. Translated: CASSVTSGRVGELFF. Supplemented by reference TRBV2 and TRBJ2-2, the full variable domain reads EPEVTQTPSHQVTQMGQEVILRCVPISNHLYFYWYRQILGQKVEFLVSFYNNEISEKSEIFDDQFSVERPDGSNFTLKIRSTKLEDSAMYFCASSVTSGRVGELFFGEGSRLTVL.

The V and J genes are TRBV5-5 and TRBJ2-3; a weak D match, TRBD2 (6 bases). Trimming shortened V by 2 bases and J by 3 bases, and 10 bases separated the two germline ends. This CDR3 contains 14 residues. Germline CDR1 and CDR2: SGHKS and YYEKEE (reference sequence). In DNA, the CDR3 is TGTGCCAGCAGCTTCTCCGGGAGTACAGATACGCAGTATTTT. This encodes CASSFSGSTDTQYF.

The chain combines TRBV5-8 with TRBJ1-4; D gene unclear. Germline assignment: CDR1 SGHTS and CDR2 YDEGEE. Between the trimmed V and J ends, which lost 0 bases and 9 bases, there was a span of 15 bases. This CDR3 has 15 amino acids. CDR3 DNA: TGTGCCAGCAGCTTGGTCGGAGGACCGAGCCAAAAACTGTTTTTT. Protein: CASSLVGGPSQKLFF.

V usage is TRBV15 and J usage is TRBJ2-1, with D maybe TRBD1 (7 bases). This CDR3 spans 16 amino acids. V was pared by 8 bases and J by 4 bases, with 21 bases between. From germline, CDR1 is LNHNV and CDR2 YYDKDF (reference sequence). The CDR3 DNA reads as TGTGCCACCGGAAGGACAGGAGGGTCGGTTTACAATGAGCAGTTCTTC. Protein product: CATGRTGGSVYNEQFF. Looking up the rest from reference TRBV15 and TRBJ2-1 gives the full variable domain: DAMVIQNPRYQVTQFGKPVTLSCSQTLNHNVMYWYQQKSSQAPKLLFHYYDKDFNNEADTPDNFQSRRPNTSFCFLDIRSPGLGDTAMYLCATGRTGGSVYNEQFFGPGTRLTVL.

The V and J genes are TRBV2 and TRBJ2-2, with 8 positions matching TRBD2. Germline values: CDR1 SNHLY, CDR2 FYNNEI. J was trimmed by 2 bases and V by 7 bases; bases with no gene match: 9. The CDR3 has 16 amino acids. In DNA, the CDR3 is TGTGCCAGCAAGTTTATGGCGGGAGGAAACACCGGGGAGCTGTTTTTT. Translated: CASKFMAGGNTGELFF.

This clone was observed a handful of times. The chain's CDR3 is CASKLGTSNTGELFF. CDR3 bases: TGTGCCAGCAAACTCGGGACTTCTAACACCGGGGAGCTGTTTTTT. This sequence joins TRBV27 and TRBJ2-2; weak D call: TRBD2 (6 bases). The CDR3 has 15 residues. Germline loops: CDR1 MNHEY, CDR2 SMNVEV (reference sequence). V was trimmed by 7 bases and J by 2 bases, leaving 14 bases between them.

The chain has TRBV18 and TRBJ2-3; a possible D gene is TRBD2 (6 bases). The CDR3 consists of 14 residues. Trimming left V 6 bases short and J 2 bases short, with 12 bases between. Germline V gene data show CDR1 as KGHSH and CDR2 as LQKENI. CDR3 DNA: TGTGCCAGCTCCCCCGCGGGGATCACAGATACGCAGTATTTT. This sequence encodes CASSPAGITDTQYF.

In its sample, this clone was seen once. V usage is TRBV4-2 and J usage is TRBJ2-1, with 14 bases matching TRBD2. Germline CDR1 and CDR2: LGHNA and YNFKEQ. The CDR3 is made up of 20 amino acids. V shed 3 bases and J 0 bases; nucleotides not matched to a gene: 10. The CDR3 sequence is CASSQGGGLAGVHSYNEQFF. CDR3 nucleotide sequence: TGTGCCAGCAGCCAGGGGGGGGGACTAGCGGGAGTCCACTCCTACAATGAGCAGTTCTTC.

The chain uses TRBV4-2 and TRBJ2-2; D may correspond to TRBD1 or TRBD2 (5 bases each). Trimming took 1 base from V and 6 from J, leaving 6 bases between them. This CDR3 region has 13 residues. Germline V gene sequence: CDR1 LGHNA, CDR2 YNFKEQ. The chain's CDR3 is CASSQVGAGELFF. The CDR3 coding sequence is TGTGCCAGCAGCCAAGTGGGGGCCGGGGAGCTGTTTTTT.

This chain links TRBV11-2 with TRBJ2-3; D is unclear. The CDR3 runs to 15 residues. Deletions cut 5 bases from V and 2 bases from J, with 14 bases between. The germline gives CDR1 SGHAT, CDR2 FQNNGV. The CDR3 bases are TGTGCCAGCAGCCCGGACGGCCACCCCACAGATACGCAGTATTTT. As protein: CASSPDGHPTDTQYF.

The chain links TRBV28 to TRBJ1-2; 9 bases line up with TRBD1. The V gene end was trimmed by 3 bases and the J gene end by 8 bases; junction bases not matched to a gene: 10. The CDR3 contains 15 residues. In germline, CDR1 is MDHEN, CDR2 SYDVKM. CDR3 protein: CASSLGDRAREGYTF. The CDR3 DNA is TGTGCCAGCAGTTTGGGGGACAGGGCGAGGGAAGGCTACACCTTC.

The CDR3 DNA reads TGCGCCAGCAGCCGGGGGGAGGAGAGCGAAAAACTGTTTTTT. Translating it yields CASSRGEESEKLFF. The chain couples TRBV5-1 to TRBJ1-4; D is perhaps TRBD1 (5 bases). Germline CDR1 is SGHRS and CDR2 is YFSETQ. Trimming cost V 4 bases and J 8 bases, with 15 bases left between them. There are 14 residues in the CDR3.

This chain uses TRBV12-2 with TRBJ2-5; the table assigns TRBD1, which was not confirmed against the DNA. TRBV12-2 is a pseudogene segment. This CDR3 has 16 amino acids. For the CDR3, the DNA is TGTGCAAGTCGCTTAGATGCAGGGTCTAGCCAAGAGACCCAGTACTTC. This codes for CASRLDAGSSQETQYF.